These T cell receptor beta chains were read from a single sample in a study of T-cell reconstitution after alpha-beta-depleted transplantation in children. Each CDR3 protein gets one entry after TCRdb re-called the PCR reads with MiXCR. Seen here are about 90,000 distinct CDR3 sequences, 6.5% to 8.5% observed once, and the top ten hold about 7%. This specimen consisted of PBMCs from the stem cell graft donor, obtained from the stem cell graft. These receptor sequences come from a human donor who donated a stem cell graft to a child with congenital amegakaryocytic thrombocytopenia. Both conserved end residues are part of each CDR3. Each record gives: D gene, clone size, V gene, J gene, CDR3 DNA, CDR3 protein. The D gene is left open where the match is weak. Clone sizes are given selectively: once, few, many, or a class where the clone is expanded.

NA,many,TRBV12-3/TRBV12-4,TRBJ2-5,TGTGCCAGCAGTTTTCGGCGGGGCCAAGAGACCCAGTACTTC,CASSFRRGQETQYF
TRBD2,few,TRBV2,TRBJ2-6,TGTGCCAGCAGTCCGGGTAGCGGGAGGACTGGGGCCAACGTCCTGACTTTC,CASSPGSGRTGANVLTF
NA,many,TRBV11-1,TRBJ2-3,TGTGCCAGCAGCTTAGCGGGGCCTAGCACAGATACGCAGTATTTT,CASSLAGPSTDTQYF
NA,NA,TRBV5-1,TRBJ1-2,TGCGCCAGCAGCTTGATAGAGGGAGTTGGCTACACCTTC,CASSLIEGVGYTF
NA,many,TRBV7-9,TRBJ2-1,TGTGCCACCCCGGGGGATAAGGATAGGAATGAGCAGTTCTTC,CATPGDKDRNEQFF
NA,many,TRBV16,TRBJ2-7,TGTGCCAGCAGCCCGATACACAGGGCCGAGCAGTACTTC,CASSPIHRAEQYF
NA,NA,TRBV4-2,TRBJ2-2,TGTGCCAGCGGCCATGGGGGTATCGGGGAGCTGTTTTTT,CASGHGGIGELFF
NA,many,TRBV4-2,TRBJ1-2,TGTGCCAGCAGCCAGGAGGCACGGGCCTCTAACTATGGCTACACCTTC,CASSQEARASNYGYTF
TRBD1,many,TRBV6-1,TRBJ2-7,TGTGCCAGTGGAACAGGGGGAAACTCCTACGAGCAGTACTTC,CASGTGGNSYEQYF
TRBD1,many,TRBV5-1,TRBJ2-7,TGCGCCAGCAGCTCACGGACAGGAAGCGAGCAGTACTTC,CASSSRTGSEQYF
TRBD2,many,TRBV10-3,TRBJ2-2,TGTGCCATCAGTGAGGCGGGACTAGCGAAGGAATCCGGGGAGCTGTTTTTT,CAISEAGLAKESGELFF
NA,many,TRBV10-3,TRBJ2-7,TGTGCCATGGCCGCGGCCTACGAGCAGTACTTC,CAMAAAYEQYF
TRBD2,many,TRBV29-1,TRBJ2-1,TGCAGCGTACCTCGCCCGGGACTAGCGGACAATGAGCAGTTCTTC,CSVPRPGLADNEQFF
NA,NA,TRBV3-1,TRBJ1-6,TGTGCCACCTCCCCTCTGGAGGGCAGGTCGGGCAATTCACCCCTCCACTTT,CATSPLEGRSGNSPLHF
NA,few,TRBV20-1,TRBJ2-1,TGCAGTGCTAGAACCGGGTCAGGATACAATGAGCAGTTCTTC,CSARTGSGYNEQFF
TRBD2,many,TRBV7-2,TRBJ2-6,TGTGCCAGCAGTCGCAGCGGGGGCTCTGGGGCCAACGTCCTGACTTTC,CASSRSGGSGANVLTF
NA,few,TRBV11-3,TRBJ2-7,TGTGCCAGCAGCTTCGGGACTGGTTACGAGCAGTACTTC,CASSFGTGYEQYF
NA,many,TRBV10-3,TRBJ2-3,TGTGCCATCAGTGAGTCGCCGGACGGGAGAAAGGGGACAGATACGCAGTATTTT,CAISESPDGRKGTDTQYF
NA,NA,TRBV5-5,TRBJ1-1,TGTGCCAGCACGGCAGGGTGGGGGAACACTGAAGCTTTCTTT,CASTAGWGNTEAFF
NA,many,TRBV3-1,TRBJ2-4,TGTGCCAGCAGCCAAGTCGGTTCGGACATTCAGTACTTC,CASSQVGSDIQYF
TRBD1,many,TRBV29-1,TRBJ2-6,TGCAGCGTTTCTACAGGGGTCTCTGGGGCCAACGTCCTGACTTTC,CSVSTGVSGANVLTF
NA,many,TRBV11-2,TRBJ2-3,TGTGCCAGCACCCGGCGCGGGTCGGTCACAGATACGCAGTATTTT,CASTRRGSVTDTQYF
NA,many,TRBV10-3,TRBJ2-3,TGTGCCACGACCGGTACTACTAGCACAGATACGCAGTATTTT,CATTGTTSTDTQYF
TRBD1,many,TRBV3-1,TRBJ2-7,TGTGCCAGCAGCCCCACGGGACAGGGAAGAACCTACGAGCAGTACTTC,CASSPTGQGRTYEQYF
TRBD1,many,TRBV20-1,TRBJ2-1,TGCAGTGCTACTAGACAGGGATCCTACAATGAGCAGTTCTTC,CSATRQGSYNEQFF
TRBD1,few,TRBV5-1,TRBJ1-6,TGCGCCAGCAGCTTGGAGGGGGCTCATTCACCCCTCCACTTT,CASSLEGAHSPLHF
NA,many,TRBV15,TRBJ2-7,TGTGCCACCAGCAGAGATCTCGGGCAAACCGAGCAGTACTTC,CATSRDLGQTEQYF
TRBD1,NA,TRBV20-1,TRBJ1-1,TGCAGTGCTAGGCCCAACCCGGGACAGGGGACTGAAGCTTTCTTT,CSARPNPGQGTEAFF